The 11 T cell receptor beta chains in this list originate from one sample, sequenced in a study of shared T cell receptors in the human thymus (dated by TCRdb to the early 2020s). The library relied on the immunoSEQ multiplex PCR assay. TCRdb retrieved this table from immuneACCESS and kept in-frame rearrangements only. Not all clones are present; in checked studies, unresolved V genes account for under half, and no reason is known for the remainder. This sample holds hundreds of thousands of clones; 70% to 90% were observed only once. Over 0.008% of the sample rests with the top ten. The sample was also linked to a second study, of human thymus T cells.

The sample taken for sequencing was thymocytes. The receptors come from a girl less than two years old with a congenital heart defect. Donor details come from another sample of the same person, matched by shared clones.

The rearrangement joins TRBV27 to TRBJ1-1, with 7 bases lining up with TRBD1. Trimming removed 4 bases from V and 1 base from J; junction bases left unmatched: 3. The CDR3 runs to 14 residues. CDR1 MNHEY and CDR2 SMNVEV come from the germline V gene (reference sequence). CDR3 DNA: TGTGCCAGCAGTTACGCAGGGGGGAACACTGAAGCTTTCTTT. It is translated as CASSYAGGNTEAFF.

The rearrangement links TRBV4-1 to TRBJ1-1; the D gene is possibly TRBD1 (5 bases). Trimming shortened V by 5 bases and J by 1 base, and 14 bases separated the two germline ends. Germline V lookup: CDR1 MGHRA, CDR2 YSYEKL. The CDR3 spans 15 residues. CDR3 protein: CASSGGGWGNTEAFF. The CDR3 bases are TGCGCCAGCAGCGGGGGAGGGTGGGGGAACACTGAAGCTTTCTTT.

The V and J genes are TRBV9 and TRBJ2-5; 16 positions match TRBD2. Germline trimming cut 0 bases from V and 2 bases from J; bases unmatched to any gene: 7. The CDR3 loop spans 19 amino acids. Germline V lookup: CDR1 SGDLS, CDR2 YYNGEE. The CDR3 region is CASSVEGTSGGEQQETQYF. CDR3 coding DNA: TGTGCCAGCAGCGTAGAGGGGACTAGCGGGGGGGAACAGCAAGAGACCCAGTACTTC.

The V and J genes are TRBV7-9 and TRBJ1-2; TRBD1 aligns across 10 bases. J gave up 0 bases and V 6 bases, and 13 bases lay outside the gene matches. Germline V gives CDR1 SEHNR, CDR2 FQNEAQ (reference sequence). The CDR3 runs to 18 residues. CDR3 in amino acids: CASRPLGQGREPNYGYTF. The CDR3 coding sequence is TGTGCCAGCAGGCCCCTGGGACAGGGGCGCGAACCTAACTATGGCTACACCTTC.

The J gene is TRBJ2-7, the V gene TRBV25-1; TRBD2 might be the D (5 bases). CDR3 length: 13 residues. Per germline, CDR1 MGHDK and CDR2 SYGVNS. V was trimmed by 5 bases and J by 2 bases, leaving 10 bases between them. The CDR3 sequence is CASSPEGAYEQYF. Here the CDR3 DNA reads TGTGCCAGCAGTCCAGAGGGAGCCTACGAGCAGTACTTC.

In this sample, this clone turned up once. V gene TRBV9 combines with J gene TRBJ2-3; 10 nucleotides line up with TRBD2. Losses at the gene ends were 1 base for V and 3 bases for J; bases not matched to a gene: 2. The CDR3 spans 15 residues. Germline V CDR1 and CDR2: SGDLS, YYNGEE. CDR3 region: CASSVSGGGTDTQYF. In DNA form, the CDR3 reads TGTGCCAGCAGCGTAAGCGGGGGGGGAACAGATACGCAGTATTTT.

The chain carries TRBV6-1 and TRBJ1-1; D is unresolved. CDR1 and CDR2 (germline): MNHNS, SASEGT. The CDR3 totals 13 residues. V gave up 8 bases and J gave up 4 bases, with 14 bases separating them. The CDR3 loop reads CASGPNGITEAFF. The CDR3, as DNA: TGTGCCAGCGGCCCTAACGGGATCACTGAAGCTTTCTTT.

The V call is TRBV6-1, the J call TRBJ1-2; the D gene is possibly TRBD1 (6 bases). From germline, CDR1 is MNHNS and CDR2 SASEGT. V was clipped by 0 bases and J by 0 bases, with 17 bases between them. The CDR3 has 18 amino acids. The CDR3 loop reads CASSEAIGGQNTNYGYTF. The DNA for the CDR3 is TGTGCCAGCAGTGAAGCCATAGGAGGACAGAATACTAACTATGGCTACACCTTC.

V and J are TRBV27 and TRBJ2-1; the D gene is possibly TRBD2 (7 bases). Deletions cut 2 bases from V and 7 bases from J, with 12 bases between. The CDR3 loop spans 14 amino acids. Germline lookup yields CDR1 MNHEY and CDR2 SMNVEV (reference sequence). CDR3 residues: CASSLTGGRNEQFF. DNA of the CDR3: TGTGCCAGCAGTTTAACCGGGGGGCGGAATGAGCAGTTCTTC.

The V and J genes are TRBV28 and TRBJ2-7; D is perhaps TRBD1 (6 bases). This CDR3 has 15 residues. Trimming shortened V by 4 bases and J by 2 bases, and 15 bases separated the two germline ends. Germline loops: CDR1 MDHEN, CDR2 SYDVKM. The CDR3 DNA is TGTGCCAGCAGTTATCTTCCGGACAGACCCTACGAGCAGTACTTC. Protein: CASSYLPDRPYEQYF.

The genes are TRBV5-4 and TRBJ1-6, with TRBD1 identical over 7 bases. The V gene end was trimmed by 4 bases and the J gene end by 6 bases; junction bases not matched to a gene: 13. The CDR3 is made up of 17 amino acids. Per germline, CDR1 SGHNT and CDR2 YYREEE (reference sequence). The chain's CDR3 is CASSPQAATGPNSPLHF. The CDR3 DNA follows: TGTGCCAGCAGCCCCCAAGCCGCGACAGGGCCTAATTCACCCCTCCACTTT.